Here is one TCR beta chain with its context. Its antigen is undetermined. The CDR3 spans 13 residues. The V and J ends lost 3 bases and 5 bases, in that order; junction bases with no gene match: 4. Germline CDR1 SQVTM, CDR2 ANQGSEA. A distinct unique molecular identifier was carried by each TCR cDNA molecule. TCRdb re-called the 5' RACE reads through MiXCR, storing one row per CDR3 protein. The table has 14,000 to 15,000 distinct CDR3 sequences, roughly 10% seen once. The data belong to a study of spatial heterogeneity in lung cancer. Study background: Detection of beta-chain sequences consistently exceeded that of alpha-chain sequences.

Regarding the study as a whole: At tumor resection, ubiquitous expanded TCRs were detected in blood more often than later.

As to time point: sample taken at primary tumor resection. Researchers sequenced whole RNA taken from tumor, nontumor lung or frozen PBMC without sorting. The specimen was PBMCs, collected at surgery. The TCR was taken from a female donor with early-stage non-small cell lung cancer. The chain uses TRBV29-1 and TRBJ2-1, with TRBD1 matching 7 bases. CDR3 in amino acids: CSVDRGQNNEQFF. For the CDR3, the DNA is TGCAGCGTTGATCGGGGACAGAACAATGAGCAGTTCTTC.